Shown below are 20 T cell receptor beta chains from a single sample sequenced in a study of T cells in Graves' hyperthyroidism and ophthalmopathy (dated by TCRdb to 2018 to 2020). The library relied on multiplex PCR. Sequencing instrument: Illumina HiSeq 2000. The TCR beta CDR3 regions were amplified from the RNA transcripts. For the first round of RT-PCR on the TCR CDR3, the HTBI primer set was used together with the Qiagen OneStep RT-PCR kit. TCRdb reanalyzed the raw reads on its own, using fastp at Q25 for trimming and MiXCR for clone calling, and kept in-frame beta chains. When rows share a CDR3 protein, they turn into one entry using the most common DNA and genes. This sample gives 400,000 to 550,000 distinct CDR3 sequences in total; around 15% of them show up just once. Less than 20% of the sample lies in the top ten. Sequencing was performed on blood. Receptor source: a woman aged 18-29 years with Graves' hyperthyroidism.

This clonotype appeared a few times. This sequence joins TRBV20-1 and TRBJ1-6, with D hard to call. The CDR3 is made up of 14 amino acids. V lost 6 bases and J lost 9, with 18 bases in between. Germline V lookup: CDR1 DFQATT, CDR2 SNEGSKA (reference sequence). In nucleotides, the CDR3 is TGCAGTGCCCGTCCCAAGCGGGAGGTTTCACCCCTCCACTTT. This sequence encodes CSARPKREVSPLHF.

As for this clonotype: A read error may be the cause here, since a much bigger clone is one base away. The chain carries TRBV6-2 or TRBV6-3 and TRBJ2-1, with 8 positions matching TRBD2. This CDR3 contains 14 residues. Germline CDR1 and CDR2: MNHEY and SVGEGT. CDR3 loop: CASSQLAVNNEQSF. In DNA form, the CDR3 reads TGTGCCAGCAGTCAACTAGCGGTTAACAATGAGCAGTCCTTC.

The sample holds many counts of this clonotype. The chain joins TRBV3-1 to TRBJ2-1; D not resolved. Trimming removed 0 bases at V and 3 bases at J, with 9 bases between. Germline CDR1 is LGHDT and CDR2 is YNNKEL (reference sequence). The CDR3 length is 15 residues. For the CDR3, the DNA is TGTGCCAGCAGCCAAGATGTCCCTAGCTACAATGAGCAGTTCTTC. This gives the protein CASSQDVPSYNEQFF.

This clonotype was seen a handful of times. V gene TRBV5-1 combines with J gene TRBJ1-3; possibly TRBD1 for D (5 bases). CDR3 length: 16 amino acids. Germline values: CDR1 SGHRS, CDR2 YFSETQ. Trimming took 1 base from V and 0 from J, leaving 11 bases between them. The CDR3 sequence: CASSLNFDSSGNTIYF. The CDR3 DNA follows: TGCGCCAGCAGCTTGAACTTCGACAGCTCTGGAAACACCATATATTTT.

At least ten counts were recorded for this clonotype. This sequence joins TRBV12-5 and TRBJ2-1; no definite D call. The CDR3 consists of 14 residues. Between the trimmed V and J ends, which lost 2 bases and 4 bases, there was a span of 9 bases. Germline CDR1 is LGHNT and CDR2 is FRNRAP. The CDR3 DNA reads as TGTGCTAGTGGTTTGTCCTTCTGGTACAATGAGCAGTTCTTC. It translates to CASGLSFWYNEQFF.

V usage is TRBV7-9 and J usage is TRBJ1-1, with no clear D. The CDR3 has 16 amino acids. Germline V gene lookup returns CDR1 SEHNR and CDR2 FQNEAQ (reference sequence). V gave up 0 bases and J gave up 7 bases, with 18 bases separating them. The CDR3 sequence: CASSLALWMRTGEAFF. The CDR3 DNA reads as TGTGCCAGCAGCTTAGCGTTATGGATGAGGACGGGTGAAGCTTTCTTT.

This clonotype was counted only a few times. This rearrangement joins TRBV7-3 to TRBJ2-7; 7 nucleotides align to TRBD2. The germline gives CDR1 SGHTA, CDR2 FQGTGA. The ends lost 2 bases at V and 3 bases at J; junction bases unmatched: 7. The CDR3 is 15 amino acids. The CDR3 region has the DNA TGTGCCAGCAGCTTAGGTGCTAGCGGATACTACGAGCAGTACTTC. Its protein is CASSLGASGYYEQYF.

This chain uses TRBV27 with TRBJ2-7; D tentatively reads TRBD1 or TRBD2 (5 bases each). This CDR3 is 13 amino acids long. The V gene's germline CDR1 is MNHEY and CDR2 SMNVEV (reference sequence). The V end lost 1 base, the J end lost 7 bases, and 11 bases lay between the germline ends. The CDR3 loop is CASSLWGTEEQYF. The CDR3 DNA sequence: TGTGCCAGCAGTTTATGGGGGACCGAGGAGCAGTACTTC.

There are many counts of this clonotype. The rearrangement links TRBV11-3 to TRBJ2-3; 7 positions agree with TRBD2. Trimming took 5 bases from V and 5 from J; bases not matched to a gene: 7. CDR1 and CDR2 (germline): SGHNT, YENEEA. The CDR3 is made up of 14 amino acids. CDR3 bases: TGTGCCAGCAGCAGCGGGACCAACCTAGATACGCAGTATTTT. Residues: CASSSGTNLDTQYF.

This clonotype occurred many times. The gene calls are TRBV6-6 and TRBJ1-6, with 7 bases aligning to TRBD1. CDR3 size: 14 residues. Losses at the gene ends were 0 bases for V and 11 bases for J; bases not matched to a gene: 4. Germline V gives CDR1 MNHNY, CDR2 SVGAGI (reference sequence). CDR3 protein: CASSYSGQAAPLHF. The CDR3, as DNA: TGTGCCAGCAGTTACTCTGGACAGGCTGCACCCCTCCACTTT.

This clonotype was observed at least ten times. The CDR3 nucleotides read TGTGCCAGCAGTTATCGGATAGGGGGAGGTACTGAAGCTTTCTTT. This gives the protein CASSYRIGGGTEAFF. This chain uses TRBV27 with TRBJ1-1; TRBD1 is a possible D gene (6 bases). Germline V lookup: CDR1 MNHEY, CDR2 SMNVEV (reference sequence). The CDR3 is 15 amino acids. Trimming took off 4 bases at V and 5 bases at J, with 17 bases between the two ends.

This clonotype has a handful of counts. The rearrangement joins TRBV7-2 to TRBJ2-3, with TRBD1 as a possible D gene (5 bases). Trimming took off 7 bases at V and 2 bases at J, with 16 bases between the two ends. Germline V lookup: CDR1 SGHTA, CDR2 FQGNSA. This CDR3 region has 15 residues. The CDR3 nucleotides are TGTGCCAGCATCCTGGGGTGGGGCTCCACAGATACGCAGTATTTT. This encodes CASILGWGSTDTQYF.

CDR3 region: CASSSDPWTGELFF. CDR3 DNA: TGTGCCAGCAGCTCGGACCCTTGGACCGGGGAGCTGTTTTTT. The chain combines TRBV7-9 with TRBJ2-2; D is undetermined. The CDR3 totals 14 residues. Germline V lookup: CDR1 SEHNR, CDR2 FQNEAQ (reference sequence). With 4 bases removed from V and 5 bases from J, the gap between germline ends came to 11 bases.

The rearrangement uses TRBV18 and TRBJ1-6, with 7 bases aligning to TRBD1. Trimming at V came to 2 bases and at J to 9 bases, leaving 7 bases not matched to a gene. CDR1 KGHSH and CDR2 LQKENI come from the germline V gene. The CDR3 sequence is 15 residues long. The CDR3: CASSPGTADSSPLHF. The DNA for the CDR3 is TGTGCCAGCTCACCAGGGACAGCTGATAGTTCACCCCTCCACTTT.

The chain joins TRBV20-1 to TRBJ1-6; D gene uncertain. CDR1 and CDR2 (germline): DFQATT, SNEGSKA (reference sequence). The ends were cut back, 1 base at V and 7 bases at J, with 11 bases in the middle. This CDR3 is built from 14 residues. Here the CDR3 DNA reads TGCAGTGCTAGAGCGTCCGAGGCCAATTCACCCCTCCACTTT. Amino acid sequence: CSARASEANSPLHF.

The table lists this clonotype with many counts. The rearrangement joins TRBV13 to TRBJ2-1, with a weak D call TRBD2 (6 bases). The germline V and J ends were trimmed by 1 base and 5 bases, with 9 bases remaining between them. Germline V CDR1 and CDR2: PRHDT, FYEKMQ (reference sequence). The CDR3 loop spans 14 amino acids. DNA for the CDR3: TGTGCCAGCAGCTTAGAGGACTACGACAATGAGCAGTTCTTC. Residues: CASSLEDYDNEQFF.

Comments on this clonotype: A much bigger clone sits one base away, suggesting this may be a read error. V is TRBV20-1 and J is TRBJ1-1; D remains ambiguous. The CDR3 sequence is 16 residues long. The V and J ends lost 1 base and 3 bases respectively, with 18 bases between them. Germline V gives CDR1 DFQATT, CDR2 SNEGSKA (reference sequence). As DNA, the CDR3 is TGCAGTGCTAGAGCCGCAGAGAAACATCAGGACACTGAAGCTTTCTTT. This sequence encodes CSARAAEKHQDTEAFF.

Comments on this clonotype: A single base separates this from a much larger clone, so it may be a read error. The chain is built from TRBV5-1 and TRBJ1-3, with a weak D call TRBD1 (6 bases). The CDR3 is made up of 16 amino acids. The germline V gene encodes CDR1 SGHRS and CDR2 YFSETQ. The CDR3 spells CASSLEVRGPGNAIYF. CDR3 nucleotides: TGCGCCAGCAGCTTGGAAGTCAGGGGTCCTGGAAACGCCATATATTTT.

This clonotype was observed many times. The CDR3 DNA is TGTGCCAGCAACCGGGACAGCACTTGGGGCGAGCAGTACTTC. This gives the protein CASNRDSTWGEQYF. The chain couples TRBV12-3 or TRBV12-4 to TRBJ2-7; 7 nucleotides match TRBD1. The V gene end was trimmed by 7 bases and the J gene end by 6 bases; junction bases not matched to a gene: 12. CDR3 size: 14 residues.

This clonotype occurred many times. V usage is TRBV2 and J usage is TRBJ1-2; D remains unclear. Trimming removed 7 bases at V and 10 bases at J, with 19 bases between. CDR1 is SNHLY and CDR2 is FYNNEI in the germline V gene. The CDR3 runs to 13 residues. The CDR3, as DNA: TGTGCCAGCAACCCCGAGACGCGCACCCACTACACCTTC. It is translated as CASNPETRTHYTF.